These 10 T cell receptor beta chains were sequenced from one sample in a study of blood T cell repertoires in COVID-19. Sequencing used immunoSEQ multiplex PCR; TCRdb keeps in-frame clones, though not all of them. Here the sample spans 250,000 or so clones, around 90% being singletons. What was sequenced was PBMCs or T cells enriched from blood (not recorded which). These receptors originate from a woman aged 45-59 years who had recovered from COVID-19.

The genes are TRBV20-1 and TRBJ1-1; 7 bases agree with TRBD1. Germline values: CDR1 DFQATT, CDR2 SNEGSKA (reference sequence). The trim removed 5 bases at V and 7 bases at J, leaving 4 bases unmatched. The length of the CDR3 is 11 residues. CDR3 residues: CSAHGQVEAFF. Here the CDR3 DNA reads TGCAGTGCTCACGGACAGGTTGAAGCTTTCTTT.

Only one count was recorded for this clone. J is TRBJ2-1 and V is TRBV19, with a possible D match to TRBD1 (5 bases). V dropped 4 bases and J dropped 9 bases, with 19 bases sitting between them. The CDR3 contains 15 residues. Germline V gene lookup returns CDR1 LNHDA and CDR2 SQIVND (reference sequence). The CDR3 DNA is TGTGCCAGTAGTAGTTCGGACACACCACCCAGTGAGCAGTTCTTC. Its protein product is CASSSSDTPPSEQFF.

This chain connects TRBV7-9 to TRBJ1-3; D ambiguous. The germline V gene encodes CDR1 SEHNR and CDR2 FQNEAQ (reference sequence). CDR3 size: 16 residues. Between the trimmed V and J ends, which lost 2 bases and 0 bases, there was a span of 11 bases. In DNA form, the CDR3 reads TGTGCCAGCAGCTTAACTGGAAGACTCTCTGGAAACACCATATATTTT. It encodes CASSLTGRLSGNTIYF.

In this sample, this clone turned up a few times. The chain joins TRBV11-2 to TRBJ2-1, with D maybe TRBD2 (5 bases). Trimming stripped 6 bases from V and 0 bases from J, with 15 bases between. The CDR3 consists of 16 residues. Germline CDR1 SGHAT, CDR2 FQNNGV. CDR3 sequence reads: CASRTTGIYSYNEQFF. CDR3 coding DNA: TGTGCCAGCAGAACAACCGGGATCTACTCCTACAATGAGCAGTTCTTC.

J is TRBJ2-2 and V is TRBV6-5; perhaps TRBD1 as D (6 bases). The CDR3 extends over 13 amino acids. Trimming stripped 6 bases from V and 6 bases from J, with 11 bases between. CDR1 is MNHEY and CDR2 is SVGAGI in the germline V gene. In nucleotides, the CDR3 is TGTGCCAGCAGCGACAACAGGGCCGGGGAGCTGTTTTTT. Protein: CASSDNRAGELFF.

The chain joins TRBV11-3 to TRBJ2-1, with 8 bases matching TRBD2. The CDR3 contains 15 residues. Germline assignment: CDR1 SGHNT and CDR2 YENEEA. The J segment lost 6 bases and the V segment lost 5 bases, leaving 9 bases of the junction unmatched. CDR3 sequence (DNA): TGTGCCAGCAGCCCGGGAGGGGTCCCCGCCAATGAGCAGTTCTTC. The encoded protein is CASSPGGVPANEQFF. The full variable domain, completed using reference TRBV11-3 and TRBJ2-1, is EAGVVQSPRYKIIEKKQPVAFWCNPISGHNTLYWYLQNLGQGPELLIRYENEEAVDDSQLPKDRFSAERLKGVDSTLKIQPAELGDSAVYLCASSPGGVPANEQFFGPGTRLTVL.

V is TRBV4-1 and J is TRBJ1-1; D gene uncertain. This CDR3 contains 15 residues. V shed 0 bases and J shed 0 bases, with 8 bases lying between them. Germline V gene data show CDR1 as MGHRA and CDR2 as YSYEKL. The CDR3 is CASSQDWRVNTEAFF. The DNA for the CDR3 is TGCGCCAGCAGCCAAGATTGGAGGGTGAACACTGAAGCTTTCTTT.

This sequence joins TRBV28 and TRBJ2-3; 7 positions agree with TRBD2. In germline, CDR1 is MDHEN, CDR2 SYDVKM. The junction had 15 bases not matched to a gene; V was cut back by 6 bases and J by 15 bases. The CDR3 covers 13 residues. Written as DNA, the CDR3 is TGTGCCAGCAGCTTGGGAGGGTCAGCGGGATCTTATTTT. Protein: CASSLGGSAGSYF.

J is TRBJ2-2 and V is TRBV28; TRBD2 matches 11 bases. CDR3 size: 16 residues. The V segment lost 1 base and the J segment 6 bases; nucleotides outside the gene matches: 4. Germline CDR1 is MDHEN and CDR2 is SYDVKM. CDR3 residues: CASSLSTSGIPGELFF. The CDR3 DNA sequence: TGTGCCAGCAGTTTATCGACTAGCGGGATTCCCGGGGAGCTGTTTTTT.

The chain combines TRBV6-5 with TRBJ1-5, with D perhaps TRBD1 (5 bases). V was clipped by 0 bases and J by 5 bases, with 5 bases between them. There are 13 residues in the CDR3. Germline loops: CDR1 MNHEY, CDR2 SVGAGI. In nucleotides, the CDR3 is TGTGCCAGCAGTTACTCACAGGATCAGCCCCAGCATTTT. Its protein is CASSYSQDQPQHF.